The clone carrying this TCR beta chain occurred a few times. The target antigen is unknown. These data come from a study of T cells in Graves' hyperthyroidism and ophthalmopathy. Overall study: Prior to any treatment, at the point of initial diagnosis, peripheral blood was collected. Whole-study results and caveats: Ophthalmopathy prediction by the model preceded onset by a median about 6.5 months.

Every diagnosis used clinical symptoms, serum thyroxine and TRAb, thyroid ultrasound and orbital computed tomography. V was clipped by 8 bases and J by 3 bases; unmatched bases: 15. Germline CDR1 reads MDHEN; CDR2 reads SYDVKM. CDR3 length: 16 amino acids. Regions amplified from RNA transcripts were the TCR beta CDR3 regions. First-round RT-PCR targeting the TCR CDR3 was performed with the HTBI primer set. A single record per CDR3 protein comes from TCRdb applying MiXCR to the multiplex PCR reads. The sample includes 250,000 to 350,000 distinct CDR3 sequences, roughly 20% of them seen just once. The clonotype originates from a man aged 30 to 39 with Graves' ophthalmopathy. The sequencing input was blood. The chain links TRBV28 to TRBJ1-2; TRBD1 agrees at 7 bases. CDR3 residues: CASRERNRGRDYGYTF. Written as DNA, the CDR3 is TGTGCCAGCCGCGAACGCAACAGGGGTAGGGACTATGGCTACACCTTC.